The 12 T cell receptor beta chains below come from one sample, sequenced in a study of T cell changes during pregnancy in multiple sclerosis. Libraries were prepared by immunoSEQ multiplex PCR; TCRdb keeps only in-frame clonotypes and omits some of them. The sample includes 100,000 or so clones, 90% to 95% seen only once; the top ten take 0.7% to 0.9%. The input for sequencing was peripheral blood, taken before pregnancy. The receptors derive from a female donor with multiple sclerosis, enrolled in a pregnancy study.

The J gene is TRBJ2-3, the V gene TRBV25-1; the D is unclear. V lost 5 bases and J lost 5, with 8 bases in between. CDR3 size: 12 residues. Germline-derived CDR1 and CDR2 are MGHDK and SYGVNS. The CDR3 here is CASSTAGDTQYF. As DNA, the CDR3 is TGTGCCAGCAGTACAGCAGGAGATACGCAGTATTTT.

This chain uses TRBV27 with TRBJ2-4; 9 positions match TRBD1. Trimming took 5 bases from V and 4 from J; bases not matched to a gene: 6. The CDR3 has 15 amino acids. CDR1 and CDR2 (germline): MNHEY, SMNVEV (reference sequence). The CDR3, as DNA: TGTGCCAGCAGTCCGCTCGGGACAGGGAAAAACATTCAGTACTTC. Residues: CASSPLGTGKNIQYF.

The chain recombines TRBV27 with TRBJ2-3, with D possibly matching TRBD1 (5 bases). V shed 0 bases and J shed 3 bases, with 22 bases lying between them. Germline CDR1 MNHEY, CDR2 SMNVEV (reference sequence). The CDR3 length is 19 residues. Written as DNA, the CDR3 is TGTGCCAGCAGTTTATCTTTCATCCGGCGCATCCCAGGGACAGATACGCAGTATTTT. Protein: CASSLSFIRRIPGTDTQYF.

The chain carries TRBV6-4 and TRBJ2-1, with D possibly matching TRBD1 (5 bases). The CDR3 has 15 amino acids. Per germline, CDR1 MRHNA and CDR2 SNTAGT. The V and J ends lost 6 bases and 2 bases respectively, with 14 bases between them. The CDR3 region is CASSLRASPYNEQFF. For the CDR3, the DNA is TGTGCCAGCAGCCTCAGGGCCAGCCCCTACAATGAGCAGTTCTTC.

This chain joins TRBV27 and TRBJ2-1; D gene ambiguous. CDR1 is MNHEY and CDR2 is SMNVEV in the germline V gene (reference sequence). CDR3 length equals 12 residues. Trimming took off 5 bases at V and 7 bases at J, with 9 bases between the two ends. The CDR3 loop is CASSLGSNEQFF. The CDR3 DNA sequence: TGTGCCAGCAGTCTCGGTTCAAATGAGCAGTTCTTC.

The chain combines TRBV30 with TRBJ2-1; D might be TRBD1 (8 bases). The germline V and J ends were trimmed by 8 bases and 2 bases, with 13 bases remaining between them. The germline gives CDR1 GTSNPN, CDR2 SVGIG (reference sequence). The CDR3 totals 13 residues. This CDR3 is CAGTGGAYNEQFF. CDR3 in DNA: TGTGCCGGAACAGGGGGGGCCTACAATGAGCAGTTCTTC.

This chain uses TRBV4-1 with TRBJ2-3; 10 bases line up with TRBD2. Germline loops: CDR1 MGHRA, CDR2 YSYEKL. The CDR3 covers 15 residues. With 5 bases clipped from V and 3 bases from J, the junction kept 5 bases outside the gene matches. The CDR3 spells CASSSSGSGTDTQYF. In DNA, the CDR3 is TGCGCCAGCAGCTCTAGCGGGAGTGGTACAGATACGCAGTATTTT.

This chain joins TRBV19 and TRBJ1-3; TRBD1 agrees at 7 bases. The CDR3 has 13 amino acids. After removal of 10 bases from V and 4 bases from J, the junction contained 7 bases not matched to a gene. Germline CDR1 is LNHDA and CDR2 is SQIVND (reference sequence). As DNA, the CDR3 is TGTGCCACCGCGACAGGGTACGGAAACACCATATATTTT. Translated: CATATGYGNTIYF.

This clone was seen just once. The CDR3 loop is CATSRGGGLAGPYEQYF. The DNA for the CDR3 is TGTGCCACCAGCAGAGGAGGGGGGCTAGCGGGCCCCTACGAGCAGTACTTC. V and J are TRBV15 and TRBJ2-7, with 8 bases aligning to TRBD2. Per the germline V gene, CDR1 is LNHNV and CDR2 is YYDKDF (reference sequence). J lost 2 bases, V lost 1 base, and 10 bases had no gene match. There are 17 residues in the CDR3.

V and J are TRBV28 and TRBJ1-2; the match to TRBD1 covers 9 bases. Trimming at V came to 6 bases and at J to 8 bases, leaving 13 bases not matched to a gene. This CDR3 region has 15 residues. CDR1 MDHEN and CDR2 SYDVKM come from the germline V gene. The CDR3 sequence is CASSAGTGPTVGYTF. The CDR3 bases are TGTGCCAGCAGCGCCGGGACAGGGCCGACAGTAGGCTACACCTTC.

V and J are TRBV28 and TRBJ2-7; tentatively, D is TRBD1 (6 bases). Per the germline V gene, CDR1 is MDHEN and CDR2 is SYDVKM. Trimming took 5 bases from V and 3 from J, leaving 11 bases between them. The length of the CDR3 is 13 residues. DNA of the CDR3: TGTGCCAGCAGTACCCCGACAGGCTACGAGCAGTACTTC. Amino acid sequence: CASSTPTGYEQYF.

V usage is TRBV19 and J usage is TRBJ2-5; TRBD1 matches 8 bases. CDR1 LNHDA and CDR2 SQIVND come from the germline V gene (reference sequence). CDR3 length: 14 amino acids. After removal of 3 bases from V and 2 bases from J, the junction contained 2 bases not matched to a gene. In nucleotides, the CDR3 is TGTGCCAGTAGTATTAGGGACAGGCAAGAGACCCAGTACTTC. It yields the protein CASSIRDRQETQYF.